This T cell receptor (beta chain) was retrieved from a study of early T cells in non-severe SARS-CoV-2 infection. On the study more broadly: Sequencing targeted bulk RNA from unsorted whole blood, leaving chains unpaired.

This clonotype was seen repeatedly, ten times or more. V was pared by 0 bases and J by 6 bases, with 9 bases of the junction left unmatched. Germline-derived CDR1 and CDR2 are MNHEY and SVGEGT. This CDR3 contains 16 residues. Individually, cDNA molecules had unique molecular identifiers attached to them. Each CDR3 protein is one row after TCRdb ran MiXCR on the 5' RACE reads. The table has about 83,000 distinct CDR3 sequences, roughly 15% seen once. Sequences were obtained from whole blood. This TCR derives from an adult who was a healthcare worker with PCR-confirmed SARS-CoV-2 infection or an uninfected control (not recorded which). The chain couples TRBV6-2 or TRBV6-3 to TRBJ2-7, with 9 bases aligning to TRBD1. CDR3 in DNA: TGTGCCAGCAGTTACTCCCCGGGACAGGGTACGTCCGAGCAGTACTTC. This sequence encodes CASSYSPGQGTSEQYF.